Listed below are T cell receptor beta chains from one sample, sequenced in a study of early T cells in non-severe SARS-CoV-2 infection. Each CDR3 protein is one row after TCRdb ran MiXCR on the 5' RACE reads. The repertoire holds around 30,000 distinct CDR3 sequences, with roughly 6% as singletons. Sequenced: whole blood. The source is an adult who was a healthcare worker with PCR-confirmed SARS-CoV-2 infection or an uninfected control (not recorded which). Each CDR3 is given with its conserved first and last residue. The order of the fields is CDR3 length, J gene, clone size, D gene, V gene, CDR3 protein, CDR3 DNA. The D gene is left open where the match is weak. Size is omitted from some rows. Given values are once, few, many or a class for expanded clones.

CDR3 length: 17
J gene: TRBJ2-3
clone size: NA
D gene: TRBD1
V gene: TRBV4-3
CDR3 protein: CASSQDGGTGSSYTQYF
CDR3 DNA: TGCGCCAGCAGCCAAGATGGAGGGACAGGGTCATCATATACGCAGTATTTT

CDR3 length: 15
J gene: TRBJ2-1
clone size: many
D gene: TRBD2
V gene: TRBV28
CDR3 protein: CASILAGASYNEQFF
CDR3 DNA: TGTGCCAGCATCCTAGCGGGGGCAAGCTACAATGAGCAGTTCTTC

CDR3 length: 12
J gene: TRBJ2-1
clone size: many
D gene: NA
V gene: TRBV20-1
CDR3 protein: CSAPPEGNEQFF
CDR3 DNA: TGCAGTGCTCCCCCTGAGGGAAATGAGCAGTTCTTC

CDR3 length: 14
J gene: TRBJ2-6
clone size: NA
D gene: NA
V gene: TRBV28
CDR3 protein: CASSFFSGANVLTF
CDR3 DNA: TGTGCCAGCAGTTTTTTCTCTGGGGCCAACGTCCTGACTTTC

CDR3 length: 15
J gene: TRBJ2-5
clone size: many
D gene: NA
V gene: TRBV7-9
CDR3 protein: CASSFRHRRGETQYF
CDR3 DNA: TGTGCCAGCAGCTTCCGTCACAGACGGGGAGAGACCCAGTACTTC

CDR3 length: 13
J gene: TRBJ1-2
clone size: once
D gene: NA
V gene: TRBV29-1
CDR3 protein: CSVDFGRAGGYTF
CDR3 DNA: TGCAGCGTTGACTTTGGCAGGGCGGGCGGCTACACCTTC

CDR3 length: 14
J gene: TRBJ2-7
clone size: many
D gene: TRBD2
V gene: TRBV2
CDR3 protein: CASRGTSSPYEQYF
CDR3 DNA: TGTGCCAGCAGGGGGACTAGCAGTCCCTACGAGCAGTACTTC

CDR3 length: 16
J gene: TRBJ2-1
clone size: NA
D gene: TRBD2
V gene: TRBV12-3/TRBV12-4
CDR3 protein: CASSLTSGGAENEQFF
CDR3 DNA: TGTGCCAGCAGCCTTACTAGCGGGGGGGCCGAGAATGAGCAGTTCTTC

CDR3 length: 14
J gene: TRBJ1-3
clone size: many
D gene: NA
V gene: TRBV2
CDR3 protein: CASSVGGAGNTIYF
CDR3 DNA: TGTGCCAGCAGTGTGGGAGGCGCTGGAAACACCATATATTTT

CDR3 length: 14
J gene: TRBJ2-7
clone size: many
D gene: TRBD1
V gene: TRBV11-2
CDR3 protein: CASSLGTGTREQYF
CDR3 DNA: TGTGCCAGCAGCTTAGGGACAGGGACTCGGGAGCAGTACTTC

CDR3 length: 13
J gene: TRBJ2-2
clone size: many
D gene: NA
V gene: TRBV29-1
CDR3 protein: CSVGQVHTGELFF
CDR3 DNA: TGCAGCGTTGGCCAGGTCCACACCGGGGAGCTGTTTTTT

CDR3 length: 12
J gene: TRBJ2-7
clone size: few
D gene: NA
V gene: TRBV29-1
CDR3 protein: CSVGQAFQEQYF
CDR3 DNA: TGCAGCGTTGGGCAGGCGTTCCAGGAGCAGTACTTC

CDR3 length: 14
J gene: TRBJ1-1
clone size: NA
D gene: TRBD1
V gene: TRBV5-4
CDR3 protein: CASSKDRGGTEAFF
CDR3 DNA: TGTGCCAGCAGCAAGGACAGGGGAGGAACTGAAGCTTTCTTT

CDR3 length: 16
J gene: TRBJ1-1
clone size: NA
D gene: NA
V gene: TRBV7-9
CDR3 protein: CASSLAGAGVGTEAFF
CDR3 DNA: TGTGCCAGCAGCTTAGCAGGTGCTGGGGTCGGGACTGAAGCTTTCTTT

CDR3 length: 15
J gene: TRBJ1-1
clone size: medium-sized
D gene: NA
V gene: TRBV28
CDR3 protein: CASSSRRDGNTEAFF
CDR3 DNA: TGTGCCAGCAGTTCCAGGAGAGACGGGAACACTGAAGCTTTCTTT

CDR3 length: 13
J gene: TRBJ2-3
clone size: many
D gene: NA
V gene: TRBV7-9
CDR3 protein: CASSLGGKDTQYF
CDR3 DNA: TGTGCCAGCAGCTTAGGAGGGAAAGATACGCAGTATTTT

CDR3 length: 16
J gene: TRBJ1-1
clone size: many
D gene: TRBD1
V gene: TRBV9
CDR3 protein: CASSVDPDREDAEAFF
CDR3 DNA: TGTGCCAGCAGCGTAGACCCGGACAGGGAGGACGCTGAAGCTTTCTTT

CDR3 length: 16
J gene: TRBJ2-5
clone size: few
D gene: TRBD2
V gene: TRBV5-4
CDR3 protein: CASSPGLARRQETQYF
CDR3 DNA: TGTGCCAGCAGCCCGGGACTAGCGCGGCGACAAGAGACCCAGTACTTC

CDR3 length: 13
J gene: TRBJ1-2
clone size: few
D gene: NA
V gene: TRBV12-3/TRBV12-4
CDR3 protein: CASTPGQNYGYTF
CDR3 DNA: TGTGCCAGCACCCCAGGACAGAACTATGGCTACACCTTC

CDR3 length: 16
J gene: TRBJ2-2
clone size: once
D gene: TRBD2
V gene: TRBV7-6
CDR3 protein: CASRGLAGPNTGELFF
CDR3 DNA: TGTGCCAGCCGAGGACTAGCGGGACCAAACACCGGGGAGCTGTTTTTT

CDR3 length: 15
J gene: TRBJ2-3
clone size: many
D gene: TRBD2
V gene: TRBV20-1
CDR3 protein: CSAATRGGGTDTQYF
CDR3 DNA: TGCAGTGCTGCAACCCGGGGGGGGGGCACAGATACGCAGTATTTT

CDR3 length: 15
J gene: TRBJ2-2
clone size: many
D gene: NA
V gene: TRBV12-3/TRBV12-4
CDR3 protein: CASRRGLKNTGELFF
CDR3 DNA: TGTGCCAGCAGACGAGGACTCAAAAACACCGGGGAGCTGTTTTTT

CDR3 length: 14
J gene: TRBJ1-2
clone size: many
D gene: TRBD1
V gene: TRBV5-5
CDR3 protein: CASSLETGRRGYTF
CDR3 DNA: TGTGCCAGCAGCTTGGAGACAGGGCGGAGAGGCTACACCTTC

CDR3 length: 16
J gene: TRBJ2-5
clone size: many
D gene: TRBD1
V gene: TRBV7-2
CDR3 protein: CASSLAPTGGMETQYF
CDR3 DNA: TGTGCCAGCAGCTTAGCGCCCACAGGGGGCATGGAGACCCAGTACTTC

CDR3 length: 15
J gene: TRBJ1-2
clone size: many
D gene: TRBD1
V gene: TRBV18
CDR3 protein: CASSTRDSANYGYTF
CDR3 DNA: TGTGCCAGCTCTACACGGGACAGTGCTAACTATGGCTACACCTTC

CDR3 length: 15
J gene: TRBJ1-6
clone size: NA
D gene: NA
V gene: TRBV30
CDR3 protein: CAWSVKGNYNSPLHF
CDR3 DNA: TGTGCCTGGAGTGTCAAGGGTAACTATAATTCACCCCTCCACTTT

CDR3 length: 11
J gene: TRBJ2-1
clone size: many
D gene: NA
V gene: TRBV7-9
CDR3 protein: CASRRGDEQFF
CDR3 DNA: TGTGCCAGCAGACGGGGCGATGAGCAGTTCTTC

CDR3 length: 15
J gene: TRBJ1-2
clone size: few
D gene: TRBD1
V gene: TRBV28
CDR3 protein: CASSSPGQVAYGYTF
CDR3 DNA: TGTGCCAGCAGTTCTCCGGGACAGGTGGCCTATGGCTACACCTTC

CDR3 length: 19
J gene: TRBJ2-1
clone size: NA
D gene: NA
V gene: TRBV21-1
CDR3 protein: CASSKLAGKGRSSYNEQFF
CDR3 DNA: TGTGCCAGCAGCAAACTAGCGGGGAAGGGGAGAAGCTCCTACAATGAGCAGTTCTTC

CDR3 length: 14
J gene: TRBJ1-1
clone size: many
D gene: TRBD1
V gene: TRBV6-2/TRBV6-3
CDR3 protein: CASSYPGQGGEAFF
CDR3 DNA: TGTGCCAGCAGTTACCCGGGACAGGGCGGTGAAGCTTTCTTT

CDR3 length: 14
J gene: TRBJ2-7
clone size: many
D gene: NA
V gene: TRBV20-1
CDR3 protein: CSASVGGNSYEQYF
CDR3 DNA: TGCAGTGCTAGTGTCGGAGGGAACTCCTACGAGCAGTACTTC

CDR3 length: 13
J gene: TRBJ1-2
clone size: few
D gene: NA
V gene: TRBV7-2
CDR3 protein: CASSRDSRAGYTF
CDR3 DNA: TGTGCCAGCAGCCGTGACAGCCGGGCTGGCTACACCTTC

CDR3 length: 15
J gene: TRBJ1-1
clone size: many
D gene: NA
V gene: TRBV11-2
CDR3 protein: CASSFSRMGATEAFF
CDR3 DNA: TGTGCCAGCAGCTTCTCCCGAATGGGGGCCACTGAAGCTTTCTTT

CDR3 length: 19
J gene: TRBJ2-3
clone size: once
D gene: NA
V gene: TRBV14
CDR3 protein: CASSQDRTGTAPSTDTQYF
CDR3 DNA: TGTGCCAGCAGCCAAGATCGTACCGGGACTGCGCCTAGCACAGATACGCAGTATTTT

CDR3 length: 13
J gene: TRBJ1-5
clone size: many
D gene: NA
V gene: TRBV12-5
CDR3 protein: CASGFGGDQPQHF
CDR3 DNA: TGTGCTAGTGGTTTCGGAGGGGATCAGCCCCAGCATTTT

CDR3 length: 15
J gene: TRBJ2-1
clone size: medium-sized
D gene: TRBD2
V gene: TRBV11-2
CDR3 protein: CASSPRTSSYNEQFF
CDR3 DNA: TGTGCCAGCAGCCCCCGGACTAGCTCCTACAATGAGCAGTTCTTC

CDR3 length: 13
J gene: TRBJ2-7
clone size: few
D gene: TRBD2
V gene: TRBV28
CDR3 protein: CASDSGGASEQYF
CDR3 DNA: TGTGCCAGCGATAGCGGGGGGGCCTCCGAGCAGTACTTC

CDR3 length: 14
J gene: TRBJ2-3
clone size: many
D gene: NA
V gene: TRBV20-1
CDR3 protein: CSGSDPASTDTQYF
CDR3 DNA: TGCAGTGGTTCCGATCCAGCTAGCACAGATACGCAGTATTTT

CDR3 length: 13
J gene: TRBJ1-2
clone size: NA
D gene: NA
V gene: TRBV28
CDR3 protein: CASSLSTDYGYTF
CDR3 DNA: TGTGCCAGCAGTTTATCGACGGACTATGGCTACACCTTC

CDR3 length: 15
J gene: TRBJ1-5
clone size: medium-sized
D gene: NA
V gene: TRBV20-1
CDR3 protein: CSARTGGYSNQPQHF
CDR3 DNA: TGCAGTGCTAGGACAGGCGGGTATAGCAATCAGCCCCAGCATTTT

CDR3 length: 14
J gene: TRBJ1-2
clone size: NA
D gene: TRBD1
V gene: TRBV7-2
CDR3 protein: CASSSRQGAGGYTF
CDR3 DNA: TGTGCCAGCAGCTCCCGACAGGGGGCGGGGGGCTACACCTTC

CDR3 length: 13
J gene: TRBJ2-3
clone size: NA
D gene: NA
V gene: TRBV29-1
CDR3 protein: CSATGASTDSQYF
CDR3 DNA: TGCAGCGCCACGGGGGCCAGCACAGATTCGCAGTATTTT

CDR3 length: 15
J gene: TRBJ2-1
clone size: many
D gene: NA
V gene: TRBV12-3/TRBV12-4
CDR3 protein: CASSLRGMGNNEQFF
CDR3 DNA: TGTGCCAGCAGTTTGAGGGGTATGGGGAACAATGAGCAGTTCTTC

CDR3 length: 15
J gene: TRBJ1-1
clone size: few
D gene: TRBD1
V gene: TRBV11-2
CDR3 protein: CASSLVKGARTEAFF
CDR3 DNA: TGTGCCAGCAGCTTAGTAAAGGGGGCTAGAACTGAAGCTTTCTTT

CDR3 length: 11
J gene: TRBJ2-7
clone size: many
D gene: NA
V gene: TRBV20-1
CDR3 protein: CSASVDYEQYF
CDR3 DNA: TGCAGTGCTAGCGTGGACTACGAGCAGTACTTC

CDR3 length: 15
J gene: TRBJ1-5
clone size: few
D gene: TRBD1
V gene: TRBV7-9
CDR3 protein: CASSSGTGVLQPQHF
CDR3 DNA: TGTGCCAGCAGTTCCGGGACAGGGGTACTTCAGCCCCAGCATTTT

CDR3 length: 14
J gene: TRBJ2-2
clone size: few
D gene: NA
V gene: TRBV3-1
CDR3 protein: CASSEASFTGELFF
CDR3 DNA: TGTGCCAGCAGCGAGGCTTCTTTCACCGGGGAGCTGTTTTTT

CDR3 length: 15
J gene: TRBJ2-4
clone size: many
D gene: NA
V gene: TRBV6-2/TRBV6-3
CDR3 protein: CASSAQGSNLNIQYF
CDR3 DNA: TGTGCCAGCAGCGCTCAGGGGTCGAACCTAAACATTCAGTACTTC